A single T cell receptor beta chain is shown here with its context. Its cognate antigen is unknown. According to the study, genomic DNA was the template for TCR beta VDJ and CDR3 profiling. TCRdb passed the reads through MiXCR, listing each CDR3 protein once. The sample yields about 81,000 distinct CDR3 sequences, approximately 45% seen once. These data are taken from a study of CD8+CD57+ T cells in acquired aplastic anemia. The wider study: DNA recovered from sorted CD4+ and CD8+ cells had a mean of around 3.2 ug.

Study-wide points: The study found no significant CD8+ Simpson's diversity difference between patients and controls. Some 31 sequences, all CD8+ CDR3, were shared between patients and controls.

This sequence originates from a human donor in good health, serving as a control. The sample taken for sequencing was sorted CD4+, CD8+, or CD8+CD57+ T cells (not recorded which) from PBMCs.

The CDR3 sequence: CASSSPGLAGGPQETQYF. CDR3 nucleotides: TGTGCCAGCAGCTCTCCCGGACTAGCGGGGGGGCCGCAAGAGACCCAGTACTTC. This chain connects TRBV7-7 to TRBJ2-5; TRBD2 matches at 15 bases. The CDR3 loop spans 18 amino acids. The germline CDR1 and CDR2 sequences are SSHAT and FNYEAQ (reference sequence). J was trimmed by 2 bases and V by 4 bases; bases with no gene match: 8.